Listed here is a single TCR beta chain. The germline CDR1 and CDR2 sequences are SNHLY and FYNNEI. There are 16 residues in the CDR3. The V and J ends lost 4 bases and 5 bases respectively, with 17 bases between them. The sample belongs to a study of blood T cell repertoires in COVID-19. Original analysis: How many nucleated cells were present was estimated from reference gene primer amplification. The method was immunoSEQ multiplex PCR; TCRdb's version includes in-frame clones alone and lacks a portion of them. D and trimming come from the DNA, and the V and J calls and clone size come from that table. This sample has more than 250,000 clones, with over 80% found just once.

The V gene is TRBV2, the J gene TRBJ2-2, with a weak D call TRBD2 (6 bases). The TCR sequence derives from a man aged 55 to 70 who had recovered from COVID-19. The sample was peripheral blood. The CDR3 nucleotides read TGTGCCAGCAGTGGTGGGGCCCTTGGAGGGACCGGGGAGCTGTTTTTT. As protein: CASSGGALGGTGELFF. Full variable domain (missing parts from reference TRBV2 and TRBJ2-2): EPEVTQTPSHQVTQMGQEVILRCVPISNHLYFYWYRQILGQKVEFLVSFYNNEISEKSEIFDDQFSVERPDGSNFTLKIRSTKLEDSAMYFCASSGGALGGTGELFFGEGSRLTVL.